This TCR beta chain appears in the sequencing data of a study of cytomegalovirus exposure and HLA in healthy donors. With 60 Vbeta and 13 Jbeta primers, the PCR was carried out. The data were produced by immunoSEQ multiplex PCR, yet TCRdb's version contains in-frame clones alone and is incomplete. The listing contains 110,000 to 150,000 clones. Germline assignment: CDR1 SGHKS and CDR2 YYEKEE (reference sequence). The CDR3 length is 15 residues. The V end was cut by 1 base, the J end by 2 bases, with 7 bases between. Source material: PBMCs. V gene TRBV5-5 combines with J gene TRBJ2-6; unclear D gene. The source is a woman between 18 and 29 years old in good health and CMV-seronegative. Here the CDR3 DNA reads TGTGCCAGCAGCTTGCGGTCGACTGGGGCCAACGTCCTGACTTTC. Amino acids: CASSLRSTGANVLTF.